Here is one TCR beta chain with its context. Antigen: not known. CDR3 length equals 12 residues. Germline CDR1 and CDR2: SNHLY and FYNNEI. V dropped 6 bases and J dropped 5 bases, with 10 bases sitting between them. Loaded into unsorted PBMC replicate PCRs was around 330 ng DNA, roughly 31,000 T cell genomes. TCRdb's copy holds only in-frame clones and misses some; the assay was immunoSEQ multiplex PCR. The table lists hundreds of thousands of clones, about 85% of them singletons. This record comes from a study of shared clonotypes between healthy human individuals. The study drew its donors from healthy HIV-negative adults without recent acute infections or vaccinations. All of the donors resided in Nashville, Tennessee, and each was a Caucasian adult. Broader study findings: Investigators collected only blood, and repertoires in tissues likely differ.

This clonotype was obtained from a woman in her thirties or forties in good health. Some clones in this sample may be carry-over from other donors' samples. Sequencing input: PBMCs. This chain joins TRBV2 and TRBJ1-2; D is undetermined. The CDR3 here is CASSPDRYGYTF. In nucleotides, the CDR3 is TGTGCCAGCAGCCCGGACCGTTATGGCTACACCTTC.